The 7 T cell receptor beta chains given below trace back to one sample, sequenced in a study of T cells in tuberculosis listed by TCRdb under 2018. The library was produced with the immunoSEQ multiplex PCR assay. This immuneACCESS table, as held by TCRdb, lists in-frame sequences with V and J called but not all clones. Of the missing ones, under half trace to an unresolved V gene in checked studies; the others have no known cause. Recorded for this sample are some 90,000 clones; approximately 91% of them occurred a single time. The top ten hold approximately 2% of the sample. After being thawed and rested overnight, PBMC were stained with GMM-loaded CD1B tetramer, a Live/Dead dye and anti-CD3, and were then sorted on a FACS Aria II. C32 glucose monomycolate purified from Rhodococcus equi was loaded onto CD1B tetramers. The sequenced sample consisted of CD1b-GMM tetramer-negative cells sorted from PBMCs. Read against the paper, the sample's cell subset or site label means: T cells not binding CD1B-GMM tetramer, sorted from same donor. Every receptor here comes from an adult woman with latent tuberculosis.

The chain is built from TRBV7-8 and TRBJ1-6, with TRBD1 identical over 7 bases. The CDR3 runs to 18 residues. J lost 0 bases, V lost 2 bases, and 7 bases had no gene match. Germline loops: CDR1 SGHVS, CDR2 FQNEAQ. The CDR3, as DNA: TGTGCCAGCAGCTTATTAGAACGGGACAGCTCCTATAATTCACCCCTCCACTTT. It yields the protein CASSLLERDSSYNSPLHF.

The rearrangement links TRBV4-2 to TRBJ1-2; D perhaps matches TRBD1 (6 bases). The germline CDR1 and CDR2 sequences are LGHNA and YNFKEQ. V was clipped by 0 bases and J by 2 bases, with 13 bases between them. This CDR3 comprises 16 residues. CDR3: CASSQEIAGVNYGYTF. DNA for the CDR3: TGTGCCAGCAGCCAAGAGATAGCAGGGGTCAACTATGGCTACACCTTC.

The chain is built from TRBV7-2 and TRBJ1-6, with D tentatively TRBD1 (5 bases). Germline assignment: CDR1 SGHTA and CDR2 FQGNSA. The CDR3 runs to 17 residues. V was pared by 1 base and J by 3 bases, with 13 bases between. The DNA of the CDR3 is TGTGCCAGCAGCTTAGAGGGCGGGGGTTACTATAATTCACCCCTCCACTTT. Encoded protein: CASSLEGGGYYNSPLHF.

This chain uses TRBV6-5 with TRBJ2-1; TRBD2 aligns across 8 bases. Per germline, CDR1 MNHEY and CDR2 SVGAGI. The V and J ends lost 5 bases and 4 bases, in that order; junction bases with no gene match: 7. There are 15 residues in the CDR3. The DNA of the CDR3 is TGTGCCAGCAGTGGCCGACTAGCGAGTTACAATGAGCAGTTCTTC. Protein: CASSGRLASYNEQFF.

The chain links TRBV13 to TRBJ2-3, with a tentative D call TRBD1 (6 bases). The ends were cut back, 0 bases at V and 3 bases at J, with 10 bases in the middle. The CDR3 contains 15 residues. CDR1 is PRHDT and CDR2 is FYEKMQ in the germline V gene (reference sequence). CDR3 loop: CASSLGSTGTDTQYF. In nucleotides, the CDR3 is TGTGCCAGCAGCTTAGGGAGTACAGGGACAGATACGCAGTATTTT.

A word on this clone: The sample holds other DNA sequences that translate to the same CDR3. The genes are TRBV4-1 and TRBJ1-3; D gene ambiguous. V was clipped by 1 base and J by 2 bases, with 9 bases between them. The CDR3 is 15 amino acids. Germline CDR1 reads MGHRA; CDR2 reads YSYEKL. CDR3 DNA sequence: TGCGCCAGCAGCCAAGGGCTGTCCACTGGAAACACCATATATTTT. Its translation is CASSQGLSTGNTIYF.

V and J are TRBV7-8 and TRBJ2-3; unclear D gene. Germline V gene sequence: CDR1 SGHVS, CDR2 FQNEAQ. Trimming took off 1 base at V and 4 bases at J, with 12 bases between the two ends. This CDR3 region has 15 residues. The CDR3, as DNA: TGTGCCAGCAGCTTAGGGAGTAGTGTTGCAGATACGCAGTATTTT. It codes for CASSLGSSVADTQYF.